These 16 T cell receptor beta chains originate from one sample sequenced in a study of B cell selection in AIRE deficiency. The protocol was immunoSEQ multiplex PCR, while the TCRdb copy is restricted to in-frame clones and leaves out a portion. The table includes fewer than 25,000 clones, about 90% detected once. Regulatory T cells were sorted as CD4+CD25hiCD127low/negative. Source material: CD4+CD25+ Tregs sorted from PBMCs. The receptors were gathered from a human donor in good health.

The V gene is TRBV27, the J gene TRBJ2-1; the match to TRBD2 covers 12 bases. V trimming: 5 bases; J trimming: 4 bases; junction bases outside the gene matches: 6. CDR3 length: 16 residues. In germline, CDR1 is MNHEY, CDR2 SMNVEV (reference sequence). This chain's CDR3 is CASSPWTSGTYNEQFF. The CDR3, as DNA: TGTGCCAGCAGTCCCTGGACTAGCGGGACTTACAATGAGCAGTTCTTC.

The chain has TRBV5-1 and TRBJ2-3; 9 bases match TRBD2. V lost 5 bases and J lost 4; bases outside the gene matches: 5. The CDR3 length is 14 residues. Germline V gene lookup returns CDR1 SGHRS and CDR2 YFSETQ. DNA of the CDR3: TGCGCCAGCAGTTGGGCGGGAGGGTCAGATACGCAGTATTTT. This gives the protein CASSWAGGSDTQYF.

The chain has TRBV7-8 and TRBJ2-7; 10 bases match TRBD2. After removal of 4 bases from V and 7 bases from J, the junction contained 10 bases not matched to a gene. Germline values: CDR1 SGHVS, CDR2 FQNEAQ. This CDR3 has 15 residues. CDR3 sequence reads: CASSSVILAGDEQYF. DNA of the CDR3: TGTGCCAGCAGCTCAGTCATCCTAGCGGGAGATGAGCAGTACTTC.

This clone was detected once. The chain recombines TRBV11-2 with TRBJ2-7, with unresolved D. V lost 0 bases, J lost 0 bases, and 6 bases lay in between. This CDR3 is built from 14 residues. CDR1 and CDR2 from the germline V gene are SGHAT and FQNNGV. The CDR3 DNA is TGTGCCAGCAGCTTAGATCCCTTCTCCTACGAGCAGTACTTC. As protein: CASSLDPFSYEQYF.

The gene calls are TRBV9 and TRBJ1-2, with 9 bases that match TRBD1. J was trimmed by 8 bases and V by 3 bases; bases with no gene match: 8. Germline V CDR1 and CDR2: SGDLS, YYNGEE. This CDR3 contains 14 residues. CDR3 amino acids: CASSAKGQGGGYTF. The CDR3 DNA follows: TGTGCCAGCAGCGCTAAGGGACAGGGAGGGGGCTACACCTTC.

This clone was detected once. V gene TRBV6-5 combines with J gene TRBJ2-7; 11 bases match TRBD2. CDR1 is MNHEY, CDR2 SVGAGI, per germline. The CDR3 has 14 amino acids. Germline trimming cut 7 bases from V and 4 bases from J; bases unmatched to any gene: 6. The chain's CDR3 is CASTASGGLYEQYF. The CDR3 DNA follows: TGTGCCAGCACGGCTAGCGGGGGGTTATACGAGCAGTACTTC.

The chain employs TRBV2 and TRBJ1-4, with 11 bases identical to TRBD1. The CDR3 has 14 amino acids. Per germline, CDR1 SNHLY and CDR2 FYNNEI. V was clipped by 6 bases and J by 7 bases; unmatched bases: 4. The DNA for the CDR3 is TGTGCCAGCAGCCTGGACAGGGGGCCTGAAAAACTGTTTTTT. Translation: CASSLDRGPEKLFF.

The V and J genes are TRBV6-5 and TRBJ1-3, with 8 positions matching TRBD1. Germline V lookup: CDR1 MNHEY, CDR2 SVGAGI. V lost 2 bases, J lost 2 bases, and 5 bases stayed unmatched. The length of the CDR3 is 16 residues. In DNA, the CDR3 is TGTGCCAGCAGTTACGGACAGGGTTTCGCTGGAAACACCATATATTTT. Translated: CASSYGQGFAGNTIYF.

The chain couples TRBV10-2 to TRBJ2-3, with 9 bases that match TRBD2. The CDR3 totals 14 residues. The V gene end was trimmed by 7 bases and the J gene end by 4 bases; junction bases not matched to a gene: 6. Germline-derived CDR1 and CDR2 are WSHSY and SAAADI. The DNA for the CDR3 is TGCGCCAGCACTCTAGCGGGGTCCTCAGATACGCAGTATTTT. Translated: CASTLAGSSDTQYF.

V and J are TRBV19 and TRBJ1-6; D not resolved. The V gene lost 3 bases and the J gene lost 0 bases, with 6 bases spanning the gap. The CDR3 length is 15 residues. The germline gives CDR1 LNHDA, CDR2 SQIVND (reference sequence). CDR3 sequence (DNA): TGTGCCAGTAGTATCGGGAGCTCCTATAATTCACCCCTCCACTTT. Its translation is CASSIGSSYNSPLHF.

This clone was seen once. V is TRBV7-9 and J is TRBJ2-1, with D unresolved. Looked up from germline, CDR1 is SEHNR and CDR2 is FQNEAQ (reference sequence). V dropped 2 bases and J dropped 8 bases, with 10 bases sitting between them. CDR3 length equals 13 residues. The CDR3 nucleotides read TGTGCCAGCAGCTTAAATAGGTACGATGAGCAGTTCTTC. The encoded protein is CASSLNRYDEQFF.

The V call is TRBV7-6, the J call TRBJ1-6; 7 nucleotides agree with TRBD1. Germline loops: CDR1 SGHVS, CDR2 FNYEAQ. Unmatched junction bases numbered 6, after V lost 6 bases and J lost 7 bases. The CDR3 contains 14 residues. CDR3 amino acids: CASSSQGRNSPLHF. The DNA of the CDR3 is TGTGCCAGCAGTTCACAGGGGCGGAATTCACCCCTCCACTTT. Full variable domain (outside the CDR3, taken from reference TRBV7-6 and TRBJ1-6): GAGVSQSPRYKVTKRGQDVALRCDPISGHVSLYWYRQALGQGPEFLTYFNYEAQQDKSGLPNDRFSAERPEGSISTLTIQRTEQRDSAMYRCASSSQGRNSPLHFGNGTRLTVT.

This chain links TRBV2 with TRBJ1-2; the D is unclear. Trimming shortened V by 3 bases and J by 5 bases, and 7 bases separated the two germline ends. Germline CDR1 is SNHLY and CDR2 is FYNNEI. The CDR3 consists of 12 residues. CDR3 coding DNA: TGTGCCAGCAGTGACGGATTATATGGCTACACCTTC. Encoded protein: CASSDGLYGYTF. Looking up the rest from reference TRBV2 and TRBJ1-2 gives the full variable domain: EPEVTQTPSHQVTQMGQEVILRCVPISNHLYFYWYRQILGQKVEFLVSFYNNEISEKSEIFDDQFSVERPDGSNFTLKIRSTKLEDSAMYFCASSDGLYGYTFGSGTRLTVV.

The chain carries TRBV7-7 and TRBJ2-2, with D perhaps given as TRBD1 or TRBD2 (5 bases each). Germline CDR1 is SSHAT and CDR2 is FNYEAQ (reference sequence). Trimming left V 1 base short and J 6 bases short, with 15 bases between. The CDR3 extends over 16 amino acids. In DNA, the CDR3 is TGTGCCAGCAGCTTAGGGCCCCCGAGGGGCGCCGGGGAGCTGTTTTTT. It codes for CASSLGPPRGAGELFF.

The rearrangement links TRBV7-9 to TRBJ2-5; the D gene is possibly TRBD1 (5 bases). V lost 5 bases and J lost 7, with 14 bases in between. Germline loops: CDR1 SEHNR, CDR2 FQNEAQ (reference sequence). The CDR3 contains 13 residues. The CDR3: CASSRDSSGTQYF. The CDR3 coding sequence is TGTGCCAGCAGCCGCGACAGCAGTGGGACCCAGTACTTC.

J is TRBJ1-4 and V is TRBV6-1; D uncertain. Between the trimmed V and J ends, which lost 7 bases and 8 bases, there was a span of 14 bases. In germline, CDR1 is MNHNS, CDR2 SASEGT. There are 13 residues in the CDR3. The CDR3, as DNA: TGTGCCAGCAAATTCCCCTCTAGGGAAAAACTGTTTTTT. Translating it yields CASKFPSREKLFF.